The 8 T cell receptor beta chains below come from one sample, sequenced in a study of CD8 T cells in Susac syndrome. When the RNA was reverse transcribed, random hexamers were used with an input of roughly 0.45 to 1 ug. TCRdb processed the immunoSEQ multiplex PCR reads anew with MiXCR; each CDR3 protein has one entry. Here the sample spans about 240,000 distinct CDR3 sequences, 90% to 96% being singletons. Sequencing was done on a sample of CD4+ T cells from PBMCs. The receptors originated from a human donor with Susac syndrome.

The chain is built from TRBV4-2 and TRBJ2-5; possibly TRBD2 for D (5 bases). Germline V lookup: CDR1 LGHNA, CDR2 YNFKEQ. V was clipped by 5 bases and J by 3 bases, with 10 bases between them. This CDR3 spans 13 amino acids. CDR3 sequence: CASSSQAEETQYF. CDR3 in DNA: TGTGCCAGCAGCTCCCAAGCGGAAGAGACCCAGTACTTC.

V usage is TRBV21-1 and J usage is TRBJ2-7; the table calls TRBD2, which could not be checked here. TRBV21-1 has pseudogene status. The CDR3 loop spans 14 amino acids. DNA for the CDR3: TGTGCCAGCAGCCTACCCCTTGTAGCGGACGAGCAGTACTTC. This gives the protein CASSLPLVADEQYF.

This clonotype has a single count. The chain uses TRBV30 and TRBJ1-1, with unresolved D. The V end lost 1 base, the J end lost 1 base, and 10 bases lay between the germline ends. This CDR3 region has 14 residues. CDR1 and CDR2 from the germline V gene are GTSNPN and SVGIG (reference sequence). The CDR3 nucleotides read TGTGCCTGGAGTGGTAGAGACCCGAACACTGAAGCTTTCTTT. Translated, it gives CAWSGRDPNTEAFF.

As for this clonotype: The junction departs from germline at one end; a sequencing error may be responsible. This chain uses TRBV29-1 with TRBJ2-1, with 14 bases identical to TRBD2. The CDR3 consists of 15 residues. Germline V gene data show CDR1 as SQVTM and CDR2 as ANQGSEA. The CDR3: CSVEGLAGGANEQFF. CDR3 nucleotide sequence: TGCAGCGTGGAAGGACTAGCGGGAGGAGCAAATGAGCAGTTCTTC.

The chain couples TRBV29-1 to TRBJ2-7; D unclear. The V and J ends lost 4 bases and 3 bases respectively, with 7 bases between them. CDR1 SQVTM and CDR2 ANQGSEA come from the germline V gene. The CDR3 has 11 residues. For the CDR3, the DNA is TGCAGCGTTGCAACGATCTACGAGCAGTACTTC. The encoded protein is CSVATIYEQYF.

The genes are TRBV5-1 and TRBJ2-5; maybe TRBD1 (6 bases). The CDR3 is 13 residues long. V shed 4 bases and J shed 5 bases, with 12 bases lying between them. The germline CDR1 and CDR2 sequences are SGHRS and YFSETQ. This CDR3 reads CASSQQGTETQYF. The CDR3 coding sequence is TGCGCCAGCAGCCAACAGGGAACGGAGACCCAGTACTTC. The full variable domain, in which reference TRBV5-1 and TRBJ2-5 provide the parts outside the CDR3, is KAGVTQTPRYLIKTRGQQVTLSCSPISGHRSVSWYQQTPGQGLQFLFEYFSETQRNKGNFPGRFSGRQFSNSRSEMNVSTLELGDSALYLCASSQQGTETQYFGPGTRLLVL.

The chain combines TRBV6-5 with TRBJ2-1; TRBD2 agrees at 8 bases. The ends lost 6 bases at V and 1 base at J; junction bases unmatched: 5. Germline-derived CDR1 and CDR2 are MNHEY and SVGAGI. The CDR3 is made up of 15 amino acids. The DNA of the CDR3 is TGTGCCAGCAGCTTAGCGGGAAAATCCTACAATGAGCAGTTCTTC. It translates to CASSLAGKSYNEQFF.

The J gene is TRBJ1-2, the V gene TRBV6-5, with 7 bases that match TRBD1. J gave up 4 bases and V 6 bases, and 5 bases lay outside the gene matches. Germline CDR1 MNHEY, CDR2 SVGAGI. This CDR3 has 13 residues. In DNA form, the CDR3 reads TGTGCCAGCAGACTCGGACAGGTCTATGGCTACACCTTC. It translates to CASRLGQVYGYTF.